Reported below is one TCR beta chain. The antigen is not known. The source of the sample is a study of cytomegalovirus exposure and HLA in healthy donors. Findings and caveats of the study: In vitro checks showed that a few CMV-associated chains really do target CMV antigens. Cytomegalovirus status was reportedly diagnosed by the classifier with high sensitivity and specificity.

The PCR contained 60 Vbeta and 13 Jbeta primers. Only in-frame clones appear in the TCRdb table, and some are missing; sequencing was by immunoSEQ multiplex PCR. Of tens of thousands of clones in the sample, approximately 76% were seen once. The CDR3 is 11 residues long. Trimming took 6 bases from V and 0 from J, leaving 5 bases between them. CDR1 is DFQATT and CDR2 is SNEGSKA in the germline V gene (reference sequence). The TCR originated in a woman in her twenties or thirties in good health and CMV-seropositive. The J gene is TRBJ1-1, the V gene TRBV20-1, with D unresolved. Sequenced input: PBMCs. The CDR3 protein is CSAFLNTEAFF. The CDR3 nucleotides are TGCAGTGCCTTCTTGAACACTGAAGCTTTCTTT.